Below are 13 T cell receptor beta chains sequenced from a single sample in a study of STAT5B mutations in CD4+ large granular lymphocyte leukemia. Clones were sequenced by immunoSEQ multiplex PCR, and TCRdb holds only the in-frame ones, with some missing. The sample has roughly 34,000 clones; approximately 80% are singletons. Sequenced: CD4+ T cells from blood buffy coats. These receptors were taken from a human donor in good health.

This chain joins TRBV28 and TRBJ2-1, with a possible D match to TRBD2 (6 bases). The CDR3 is made up of 15 amino acids. The germline V gene has CDR1 MDHEN and CDR2 SYDVKM. V lost 4 bases and J lost 7, with 17 bases in between. The CDR3 loop is CASSYRLEGSNEQFF. The CDR3 region has the DNA TGTGCCAGCAGTTATCGACTAGAGGGGAGTAATGAGCAGTTCTTC.

The chain has TRBV28 and TRBJ2-7, with TRBD2 as a possible D gene (5 bases). V was shortened by 5 bases and J by 4 bases, with 21 bases between the two germline ends. This CDR3 spans 16 amino acids. Germline CDR1 and CDR2: MDHEN and SYDVKM. The CDR3 sequence: CASSPSSEGVGYEQYF. DNA for the CDR3: TGTGCCAGCAGTCCCTCGAGCGAGGGAGTCGGTTACGAGCAGTACTTC.

V is TRBV2 and J is TRBJ2-3; perhaps TRBD1 as D (6 bases). The ends were cut back, 6 bases at V and 1 base at J, with 11 bases in the middle. The CDR3 has 14 amino acids. Germline loops: CDR1 SNHLY, CDR2 FYNNEI. The CDR3 bases are TGTGCCAGCAGCGACAGGAAGGGCACAGATACGCAGTATTTT. It translates to CASSDRKGTDTQYF.

This chain joins TRBV11-3 and TRBJ1-2; maybe TRBD1 (5 bases). The CDR3 spans 14 residues. The germline V gene encodes CDR1 SGHNT and CDR2 YENEEA. V gave up 8 bases and J gave up 5 bases, with 18 bases separating them. CDR3: CASGDGGRPYGYTF. As DNA, the CDR3 is TGTGCCAGCGGGGACGGCGGCCGACCTTATGGCTACACCTTC.

The chain employs TRBV5-3 and TRBJ1-5; D is undetermined. TRBV5-3 is treated as an ORF (open reading frame) with a function not yet certain. This CDR3 is built from 12 residues. Trimming shortened V by 3 bases and J by 3 bases, and 4 bases separated the two germline ends. CDR3 residues: CARSWDNQPQHF. CDR3 in DNA: TGTGCCAGAAGCTGGGACAATCAGCCCCAGCATTTT.

The V call is TRBV11-2, the J call TRBJ2-1, with a weak D call TRBD2 (6 bases). The V and J ends lost 4 bases and 1 base respectively, with 23 bases between them. The CDR3 runs to 19 residues. From germline, CDR1 is SGHAT and CDR2 FQNNGV. CDR3 DNA: TGTGCCAGCAGCTCCGGTGTGCTAGCGCGACCGTCTTCCTACAATGAGCAGTTCTTC. Its translation: CASSSGVLARPSSYNEQFF.

The chain carries TRBV5-6 and TRBJ1-1; no clear D. The CDR3 contains 12 residues. The V gene lost 1 base and the J gene lost 1 base, with 2 bases spanning the gap. CDR1 SGHDT and CDR2 YYEEEE come from the germline V gene. The CDR3 is CASSLQNTEAFF. CDR3 DNA sequence: TGTGCCAGCAGCTTGCAGAACACTGAAGCTTTCTTT.

This chain links TRBV19 with TRBJ2-6, with no clear D. Deletions cut 3 bases from V and 4 bases from J, with 4 bases between. Germline-derived CDR1 and CDR2 are LNHDA and SQIVND (reference sequence). The CDR3 loop spans 13 amino acids. The CDR3 DNA sequence: TGTGCCAGTAGTATCCAGGGGGCCAACGTCCTGACTTTC. This encodes CASSIQGANVLTF.

This chain links TRBV7-9 with TRBJ1-4; D is unresolved. In germline, CDR1 is SEHNR, CDR2 FQNEAQ (reference sequence). The CDR3 length is 15 residues. V was shortened by 5 bases and J by 0 bases, with 10 bases between the two germline ends. CDR3 loop: CASSADGATNEKLFF. The DNA for the CDR3 is TGTGCCAGCAGCGCGGACGGTGCAACTAATGAAAAACTGTTTTTT.

The J gene is TRBJ1-5, the V gene TRBV5-4; D remains ambiguous. The CDR3 length is 15 residues. The ends were cut back, 4 bases at V and 6 bases at J, with 17 bases in the middle. Looked up from germline, CDR1 is SGHNT and CDR2 is YYREEE (reference sequence). The CDR3 here is CASSAETPLGQPQHF. The CDR3 coding sequence is TGTGCCAGCAGCGCCGAGACTCCCTTAGGTCAGCCCCAGCATTTT.

The CDR3 region is CASSSGLFYEQYF. DNA for the CDR3: TGTGCCAGCAGCTCCGGACTGTTCTACGAGCAGTACTTC. The chain carries TRBV11-3 and TRBJ2-7; TRBD2 is a possible D gene (5 bases). CDR1 is SGHNT and CDR2 is YENEEA in the germline V gene. The V end lost 4 bases, the J end lost 3 bases, and 10 bases lay between the germline ends. The CDR3 is 13 amino acids.

The rearrangement joins TRBV5-4 to TRBJ2-6; D possibly corresponds to TRBD2 (5 bases). The germline V gene encodes CDR1 SGHNT and CDR2 YYREEE (reference sequence). The CDR3 loop spans 17 amino acids. V lost 0 bases to trimming and J lost 1 base, with 11 bases between them. The CDR3 is CASSLGGYRSGANVLTF. DNA for the CDR3: TGTGCCAGCAGCTTGGGAGGGTACCGTTCTGGGGCCAACGTCCTGACTTTC.

This chain joins TRBV9 and TRBJ2-1, with D possibly being TRBD1 (6 bases). CDR1 SGDLS and CDR2 YYNGEE come from the germline V gene. Trimming cost V 4 bases and J 1 base, with 15 bases left between them. The CDR3 runs to 16 residues. This CDR3 is CASSTSGTRSYNEQFF. As DNA, the CDR3 is TGTGCCAGCAGCACCTCCGGGACACGGTCCTACAATGAGCAGTTCTTC. Full variable domain (remainder filled in from reference TRBV9 and TRBJ2-1): DSGVTQTPKHLITATGQRVTLRCSPRSGDLSVYWYQQSLDQGLQFLIQYYNGEERAKGNILERFSAQQFPDLHSELNLSSLELGDSALYFCASSTSGTRSYNEQFFGPGTRLTVL.